This T cell receptor beta chain was recorded in a study of shared clonotypes between healthy human individuals. Study-wide findings and caveats: Clonotype sharing among donors was thought likely to change with sequencing depth.

As concerns this clone: Antigen specificity is unknown.

Some clones are missing from TCRdb's copy, which holds only in-frame ones; the method was immunoSEQ multiplex PCR. In the table there are about 2.3 million clones, more than 80% of which are singletons. The CDR3 spans 14 residues. With V trimmed by 4 bases and J by 7 bases, 8 bases remained unmatched. Germline V gene lookup returns CDR1 SGHDN and CDR2 FVKESK. The sequenced sample consisted of naive CD4+ T cells from PBMCs. Described subset: CD45RA+ positively selected. The chain combines TRBV14 with TRBJ1-2; the match to TRBD1 covers 8 bases. This TCR came from a man younger than 35 in good health. Some clones in this sample may be carry-over from other donors' samples. The CDR3 loop is CASSPDRGSGGYTF. DNA for the CDR3: TGTGCCAGCAGCCCAGACAGGGGCTCCGGTGGCTACACCTTC.